Presented here are 32 T cell receptor beta chains from one specimen sequenced in a study of T cells in Graves' hyperthyroidism and ophthalmopathy. Amplification targeted TCR beta CDR3 regions from RNA transcripts. HTBI primers drove first-round RT-PCR of the TCR CDR3. TCRdb redid the calling of the multiplex PCR reads with MiXCR, one entry per CDR3 protein. Of 500,000 or so distinct CDR3 sequences in the sample, 15% to 20% were seen once. The sequencing sample was made of blood. These receptor sequences come from a woman aged 18-29 years with Graves' ophthalmopathy.

The chain joins TRBV7-2 to TRBJ2-7; possible D gene TRBD1, 6 bases. The CDR3 is 16 amino acids. The germline CDR1 and CDR2 sequences are SGHTA and FQGNSA. V was trimmed by 6 bases and J by 3 bases, leaving 21 bases between them. CDR3 DNA sequence: TGTGCCAGCAGGATCCATATACAGGGTCCTGACTACGAGCAGTACTTC. Protein: CASRIHIQGPDYEQYF.

This clonotype was found a few times. The CDR3 region has the DNA TGTGCCAGCAGGGGGACAGGAGCAAGGGGCTACACCTTC. This translates into CASRGTGARGYTF. This rearrangement joins TRBV2 to TRBJ1-2; 8 positions match TRBD1. This CDR3 is built from 13 residues. Germline CDR1 SNHLY, CDR2 FYNNEI. V gave up 6 bases and J gave up 8 bases; unmatched junction bases: 8.

This clonotype appeared many times. The chain links TRBV20-1 to TRBJ2-1, with D perhaps matching TRBD2 (6 bases). Per germline, CDR1 DFQATT and CDR2 SNEGSKA (reference sequence). Trimming removed 2 bases at V and 8 bases at J, with 19 bases between. The CDR3 has 15 amino acids. DNA for the CDR3: TGCAGTGCTAGATTCGGGACTCCCACAGGCTATGAGCAGTTCTTC. Translated: CSARFGTPTGYEQFF.

At least ten counts were recorded for this clonotype. V usage is TRBV6-1 and J usage is TRBJ2-7, with 14 bases matching TRBD2. Germline V gene sequence: CDR1 MNHNS, CDR2 SASEGT. Losses at the gene ends were 6 bases for V and 2 bases for J; bases not matched to a gene: 3. The CDR3 contains 15 residues. CDR3 bases: TGTGCCAGCAGCGAGACTAGCGGGGGGGCCTACGAGCAGTACTTC. It translates to CASSETSGGAYEQYF.

This clonotype was counted at least ten times. The chain has TRBV7-3 and TRBJ2-7, with 8 nucleotides matching TRBD1. Trimming at V came to 1 base and at J to 3 bases, leaving 5 bases not matched to a gene. Germline V gives CDR1 SGHTA, CDR2 FQGTGA. The CDR3 runs 15 residues. CDR3 sequence reads: CASSLKRTGNYEQYF. The CDR3 DNA reads as TGTGCCAGCAGCTTAAAAAGGACAGGGAACTACGAGCAGTACTTC.

This clonotype appeared many times. V usage is TRBV30 and J usage is TRBJ2-7, with D maybe TRBD2 (6 bases). V shed 5 bases and J shed 3 bases, with 8 bases lying between them. CDR1 and CDR2 (germline): GTSNPN, SVGIG (reference sequence). The CDR3 is 11 residues long. The CDR3 region is CAWAGNYEQYF. The CDR3 DNA sequence: TGTGCCTGGGCGGGGAACTACGAGCAGTACTTC.

This clonotype occurred a few times. The rearrangement links TRBV20-1 to TRBJ2-2; TRBD2 agrees at 11 bases. The CDR3 is 15 residues long. After removal of 3 bases from V and 5 bases from J, the junction contained 5 bases not matched to a gene. Germline V gives CDR1 DFQATT, CDR2 SNEGSKA (reference sequence). Here the CDR3 DNA reads TGCAGTGCTAGTCCTGGACTAGCGGGTACCGGGGAGCTGTTTTTT. Its protein product is CSASPGLAGTGELFF.

V and J are TRBV9 and TRBJ2-3; no firm D call. V was clipped by 3 bases and J by 5 bases, with 16 bases between them. The V gene's germline CDR1 is SGDLS and CDR2 YYNGEE. The CDR3 contains 15 residues. CDR3 region: CASSAALPAQDTQYF. CDR3 in DNA: TGTGCCAGCAGCGCGGCCCTCCCAGCCCAAGATACGCAGTATTTT.

The sample holds many counts of this clonotype. The chain is built from TRBV7-9 and TRBJ2-2, with D perhaps matching TRBD1 or TRBD2 (5 bases each). V lost 4 bases and J 7 bases, leaving 16 bases between the germline ends. The CDR3 totals 15 residues. The germline V gene has CDR1 SEHNR and CDR2 FQNEAQ (reference sequence). The CDR3 DNA sequence: TGTGCCAGCAGCTGGGGGACCGACCATATCGGGGAGCTGTTTTTT. Its translation is CASSWGTDHIGELFF.

This clonotype was recorded at least ten times. This chain connects TRBV14 to TRBJ2-3, with 9 positions matching TRBD2. There are 15 residues in the CDR3. Germline V gene lookup returns CDR1 SGHDN and CDR2 FVKESK. V was clipped by 2 bases and J by 2 bases; unmatched bases: 2. The CDR3 protein is CASSQLAGVTDTQYF. As DNA, the CDR3 is TGTGCCAGCAGCCAATTAGCGGGGGTCACAGATACGCAGTATTTT.

The chain joins TRBV11-3 to TRBJ2-1; D is possibly TRBD1 (5 bases). The CDR3 is made up of 16 amino acids. The V end was cut by 5 bases, the J end by 0 bases, with 14 bases between. The V gene's germline CDR1 is SGHNT and CDR2 YENEEA. As DNA, the CDR3 is TGTGCCAGCAGCCGGCAGGGCTCAGGCTCCTACAATGAGCAGTTCTTC. Amino acid sequence: CASSRQGSGSYNEQFF.

This clonotype was observed at least ten times. This chain uses TRBV28 with TRBJ1-5; D is possibly TRBD1 (6 bases). The germline V gene encodes CDR1 MDHEN and CDR2 SYDVKM. This CDR3 is built from 14 residues. V shed 3 bases and J shed 6 bases, with 12 bases lying between them. The CDR3 sequence is CASSFGAGAQPQHF. The CDR3 nucleotides read TGTGCCAGCAGTTTTGGGGCAGGGGCTCAGCCCCAGCATTTT.

This clonotype was seen a few times. The chain combines TRBV25-1 with TRBJ2-1, with D perhaps given as TRBD1 or TRBD2 (5 bases each). The germline V and J ends were trimmed by 6 bases and 0 bases, with 12 bases remaining between them. The CDR3 loop spans 15 amino acids. Germline V gives CDR1 MGHDK, CDR2 SYGVNS. The CDR3 here is CASSFRDGSYNEQFF. The DNA for the CDR3 is TGTGCCAGCAGCTTCCGGGACGGCTCCTACAATGAGCAGTTCTTC.

This clonotype was counted a few times. The chain recombines TRBV18 with TRBJ2-7; 9 bases are shared with TRBD2. After removal of 2 bases from V and 0 bases from J, the junction contained 2 bases not matched to a gene. The CDR3 is made up of 15 amino acids. From germline, CDR1 is KGHSH and CDR2 LQKENI. This CDR3 reads CASSPGGGVSYEQYF. The CDR3 DNA sequence: TGTGCCAGCTCACCAGGCGGGGGGGTCTCCTACGAGCAGTACTTC.

The chain uses TRBV7-8 and TRBJ1-6, with 7 bases lining up with TRBD1. This CDR3 has 13 residues. Trimming cost V 11 bases and J 5 bases; bases outside gene matches: 6. CDR1 is SGHVS and CDR2 is FQNEAQ in the germline V gene. DNA for the CDR3: TGTGCCGCCCAAGGGGGCAATAATTCACCCCTCCACTTT. Encoded protein: CAAQGGNNSPLHF.

This clonotype was observed many times. The genes are TRBV18 and TRBJ2-7; possible D gene TRBD1, 5 bases. Germline lookup yields CDR1 KGHSH and CDR2 LQKENI. The V end lost 3 bases, the J end lost 1 base, and 16 bases lay between the germline ends. This CDR3 contains 16 residues. The CDR3 coding sequence is TGTGCCAGCTCACCTTCGTCGGCGGCAGGGTCCTACGAGCAGTACTTC. Residues: CASSPSSAAGSYEQYF.

V usage is TRBV15 and J usage is TRBJ2-3, with TRBD1 matching over 8 bases. Germline V gives CDR1 LNHNV, CDR2 YYDKDF (reference sequence). The length of the CDR3 is 15 residues. V lost 9 bases and J lost 2; bases outside the gene matches: 10. The DNA of the CDR3 is TGTGCCACACACACAGGGGGAGAATACACAGATACGCAGTATTTT. Amino acid sequence: CATHTGGEYTDTQYF.

This clonotype was found once. The V gene is TRBV20-1, the J gene TRBJ2-7, with 11 bases that match TRBD2. The CDR3 runs 16 residues. The V and J ends lost 0 bases and 2 bases, in that order; junction bases with no gene match: 6. Germline values: CDR1 DFQATT, CDR2 SNEGSKA (reference sequence). The CDR3 here is CSARDLAGGLTYEQYF. CDR3 nucleotide sequence: TGCAGTGCTAGAGATCTAGCGGGGGGACTGACCTACGAGCAGTACTTC.

V usage is TRBV7-2 and J usage is TRBJ2-5, with TRBD1 matching 7 bases. Trimming at V came to 5 bases and at J to 0 bases, leaving 3 bases not matched to a gene. This CDR3 comprises 14 residues. CDR1 and CDR2 (germline): SGHTA, FQGNSA. The CDR3 here is CASSPDRDQETQYF. CDR3 DNA sequence: TGTGCCAGCAGCCCCGACAGGGACCAAGAGACCCAGTACTTC.

This rearrangement joins TRBV14 to TRBJ2-1; no firm D call. From germline, CDR1 is SGHDN and CDR2 FVKESK. This CDR3 region has 12 residues. Trimming took off 5 bases at V and 4 bases at J, with 6 bases between the two ends. In DNA form, the CDR3 reads TGTGCCAGCAGCGCTCTTTACAATGAGCAGTTCTTC. Translating it yields CASSALYNEQFF.

This chain joins TRBV4-3 and TRBJ2-1; D may match TRBD1 or TRBD2 (5 bases each). This CDR3 is 17 amino acids long. Trimming stripped 2 bases from V and 0 bases from J, with 14 bases between. Germline loops: CDR1 LGHNA, CDR2 YSLEER. The CDR3, as DNA: TGCGCCAGCAGCCAACACTCCGGGACGGGCTCCTACAATGAGCAGTTCTTC. Translated, it gives CASSQHSGTGSYNEQFF.

There are many counts of this clonotype. The rearrangement links TRBV3-1 to TRBJ2-7; 7 bases line up with TRBD2. The V gene end was trimmed by 1 base and the J gene end by 7 bases; junction bases not matched to a gene: 1. The CDR3 runs 12 residues. The V gene's germline CDR1 is LGHDT and CDR2 YNNKEL (reference sequence). CDR3 DNA: TGTGCCAGCAGCCAAGGAGCGGGGGAGCAGTACTTC. Encoded protein: CASSQGAGEQYF.

V usage is TRBV7-8 and J usage is TRBJ1-3; no reliable D call. Germline values: CDR1 SGHVS, CDR2 FQNEAQ. This CDR3 spans 13 amino acids. V was trimmed by 1 base and J by 3 bases, leaving 4 bases between them. The CDR3 nucleotides are TGTGCCAGCAGCTTAGATGATGGAAACACCATATATTTT. Protein sequence: CASSLDDGNTIYF. Combining the CDR3 with reference TRBV7-8 and TRBJ1-3 gives the whole variable domain GAGVSQSPRYKVAKRGQDVALRCDPISGHVSLFWYQQALGQGPEFLTYFQNEAQLDKSGLPSDRFFAERPEGSVSTLKIQRTQQEDSAVYLCASSLDDGNTIYFGEGSWLTVV.

The chain combines TRBV27 with TRBJ2-7; 9 bases line up with TRBD2. Germline assignment: CDR1 MNHEY and CDR2 SMNVEV (reference sequence). This CDR3 is 15 amino acids long. V was clipped by 6 bases and J by 0 bases; unmatched bases: 6. The CDR3 loop reads CASRGSGSGSYEQYF. The CDR3, as DNA: TGTGCCAGCAGGGGTAGCGGGAGTGGCTCCTACGAGCAGTACTTC.

This clonotype was picked up many times. DNA of the CDR3: TGTGCCAGCAGCCAGACTAGCGGAGAGTTCGGGGGCGGGGAGCTGTTTTTT. Its translation: CASSQTSGEFGGGELFF. The chain couples TRBV7-2 to TRBJ2-2; 9 bases are a match to TRBD2. The junction had 14 bases not matched to a gene; V was cut back by 5 bases and J by 7 bases. Germline assignment: CDR1 SGHTA and CDR2 FQGNSA. There are 17 residues in the CDR3.

At least ten counts were recorded for this clonotype. The chain joins TRBV28 to TRBJ1-5, with D tentatively TRBD1 (6 bases). CDR3 length equals 15 residues. V lost 2 bases, J lost 4 bases, and 12 bases lay in between. Looked up from germline, CDR1 is MDHEN and CDR2 is SYDVKM. CDR3: CASSLGGGGNQPQHF. In DNA, the CDR3 is TGTGCCAGCAGTTTAGGAGGGGGAGGAAATCAGCCCCAGCATTTT.

A few counts support this clonotype. The CDR3 DNA reads TGTGCCAGTAGTATAGGACAGGGTGGAACTGAAGCTTTCTTT. Translated: CASSIGQGGTEAFF. The J gene is TRBJ1-1, the V gene TRBV19; the match to TRBD1 covers 7 bases. The V and J ends lost 1 base and 5 bases, in that order; junction bases with no gene match: 4. From germline, CDR1 is LNHDA and CDR2 SQIVND (reference sequence). The CDR3 consists of 14 residues.

The gene calls are TRBV28 and TRBJ1-3; no clear D gene. This CDR3 is 15 amino acids long. Germline loops: CDR1 MDHEN, CDR2 SYDVKM. V lost 3 bases and J lost 4, with 13 bases in between. This CDR3 reads CASSLAGPRGNTIYF. The CDR3 bases are TGTGCCAGCAGTTTGGCAGGCCCCAGAGGAAACACCATATATTTT.

This clonotype was detected ten times or more. V gene TRBV2 combines with J gene TRBJ1-2, with D hard to call. Germline-derived CDR1 and CDR2 are SNHLY and FYNNEI. V was pared by 4 bases and J by 8 bases, with 14 bases between. The CDR3 runs to 13 residues. In nucleotides, the CDR3 is TGTGCCAGCAGTGGTTCCGGAAACCGAGGCTACACCTTC. Its translation: CASSGSGNRGYTF. The variable domain in full, completed from reference TRBV2 and TRBJ1-2, reads EPEVTQTPSHQVTQMGQEVILRCVPISNHLYFYWYRQILGQKVEFLVSFYNNEISEKSEIFDDQFSVERPDGSNFTLKIRSTKLEDSAMYFCASSGSGNRGYTFGSGTRLTVV.

V gene TRBV24-1 combines with J gene TRBJ1-1; D unresolved. The CDR3 is 13 amino acids. Trimming left V 3 bases short and J 4 bases short, with 8 bases between. Germline loops: CDR1 KGHDR, CDR2 SFDVKD. The chain's CDR3 is CATSDLTGTEAFF. For the CDR3, the DNA is TGTGCCACCAGTGATCTGACCGGCACTGAAGCTTTCTTT.

This chain connects TRBV4-1 to TRBJ2-3; TRBD2 aligns across 8 bases. Germline V gives CDR1 MGHRA, CDR2 YSYEKL. With V trimmed by 5 bases and J by 1 base, 8 bases remained unmatched. The CDR3 contains 16 residues. The CDR3 region is CASSIQGAGGTDTQYF. CDR3 nucleotides: TGCGCCAGCAGCATACAGGGAGCGGGGGGCACAGATACGCAGTATTTT.

V is TRBV28 and J is TRBJ1-1; no clear D. Germline CDR1 reads MDHEN; CDR2 reads SYDVKM. The CDR3 is 11 residues long. V was cut by 6 bases and J by 2 bases, with 4 bases left in between. This CDR3 is CASRDNTEAFF. CDR3 sequence (DNA): TGTGCCAGCAGAGATAACACTGAAGCTTTCTTT.